This passage covers 31 T cell receptor beta chains from one sample sequenced in a study of cytomegalovirus exposure and HLA in healthy donors. Researchers ran the PCR with 60 Vbeta and 13 Jbeta primers. The data were produced by immunoSEQ multiplex PCR, yet TCRdb's version contains in-frame clones alone and is incomplete. The top ten hold just under 3% of the sample, which has about 180,000 clones, roughly 70% seen once. The specimen was PBMCs. The receptor source for this set is a male donor in good health and CMV-seronegative.

V gene TRBV7-3 combines with J gene TRBJ2-7; D possibly corresponds to TRBD2 (6 bases). The germline V and J ends were trimmed by 4 bases and 0 bases, with 16 bases remaining between them. This CDR3 has 16 residues. CDR1 SGHTA and CDR2 FQGTGA come from the germline V gene. This CDR3 is CASSSPTVADSYEQYF. The CDR3 DNA follows: TGTGCCAGCAGCTCCCCCACAGTAGCGGACTCCTACGAGCAGTACTTC.

The chain joins TRBV30 to TRBJ1-1, with 8 positions matching TRBD1. Germline trimming cut 1 base from V and 2 bases from J; bases unmatched to any gene: 15. CDR3 length: 18 amino acids. Looked up from germline, CDR1 is GTSNPN and CDR2 is SVGIG (reference sequence). CDR3 in DNA: TGTGCCTGGAGTGGGGGGCAGGGGGCTTTCATCATCAACACTGAAGCTTTCTTT. Translation gives CAWSGGQGAFIINTEAFF.

This clone has only a few counts. V usage is TRBV27 and J usage is TRBJ1-5; weak D call: TRBD1 (6 bases). The V and J ends lost 5 bases and 5 bases respectively, with 13 bases between them. The CDR3 totals 14 residues. Germline CDR1 is MNHEY and CDR2 is SMNVEV (reference sequence). The DNA of the CDR3 is TGTGCCAGCAGTCCACAGGGTTACTATCAGCCCCAGCATTTT. This gives the protein CASSPQGYYQPQHF.

The chain has TRBV28 and TRBJ1-1; 7 nucleotides line up with TRBD1. The CDR3 is made up of 19 amino acids. The trim removed 4 bases at V and 4 bases at J, leaving 21 bases unmatched. Germline V gene sequence: CDR1 MDHEN, CDR2 SYDVKM. This CDR3 is CASSYPLQITQGEATEAFF. The CDR3 DNA follows: TGTGCCAGCAGTTACCCACTCCAAATTACCCAGGGGGAGGCCACTGAAGCTTTCTTT.

The chain uses TRBV2 and TRBJ2-2; D may be TRBD1 (6 bases). Between the trimmed V and J ends, which lost 5 bases and 6 bases, there was a span of 10 bases. Germline V gene sequence: CDR1 SNHLY, CDR2 FYNNEI. The CDR3 is made up of 13 amino acids. The CDR3 DNA is TGTGCCAGCAGTTTACAGGGTTCCGGGGAGCTGTTTTTT. It is translated as CASSLQGSGELFF.

J is TRBJ2-3 and V is TRBV20-1; 9 nucleotides line up with TRBD2. Losses at the gene ends were 1 base for V and 10 bases for J; bases not matched to a gene: 0. The V gene's germline CDR1 is DFQATT and CDR2 SNEGSKA (reference sequence). CDR3 length: 11 amino acids. CDR3 in amino acids: CSARVAGAQYF. For the CDR3, the DNA is TGCAGTGCTAGAGTAGCGGGAGCGCAGTATTTT.

The gene calls are TRBV5-1 and TRBJ2-1; TRBD1 agrees at 8 bases. Germline lookup yields CDR1 SGHRS and CDR2 YFSETQ. V lost 6 bases and J lost 0; bases outside the gene matches: 5. The CDR3 loop spans 15 amino acids. The CDR3 sequence: CASTTGTGSYNEQFF. The DNA of the CDR3 is TGCGCCAGCACCACCGGGACAGGCTCCTACAATGAGCAGTTCTTC.

This sequence joins TRBV18 and TRBJ2-5; 7 bases agree with TRBD2. This CDR3 is built from 14 residues. Germline V gene lookup returns CDR1 KGHSH and CDR2 LQKENI. Losses at the gene ends were 3 bases for V and 9 bases for J; bases not matched to a gene: 10. The CDR3 is CASSPRDGGGAQYF. CDR3 in DNA: TGTGCCAGCTCACCGCGAGACGGGGGAGGGGCCCAGTACTTC.

The rearrangement links TRBV6-1 to TRBJ2-3; the D gene is possibly TRBD2 (7 bases). Trimming left V 7 bases short and J 3 bases short, with 14 bases between. In germline, CDR1 is MNHNS, CDR2 SASEGT. The CDR3 is 14 residues long. CDR3 in amino acids: CASMGGLRTDTQYF. CDR3 DNA sequence: TGTGCCAGCATGGGGGGGCTTCGGACAGATACGCAGTATTTT.

The V gene is TRBV4-3, the J gene TRBJ1-4; D unresolved. Trimming cost V 0 bases and J 1 base, with 9 bases left between them. The germline V gene encodes CDR1 LGHNA and CDR2 YSLEER. This CDR3 has 16 amino acids. CDR3 sequence: CASSQDRRGTNEKLFF. The CDR3 DNA reads as TGCGCCAGCAGCCAAGATCGTCGGGGAACTAATGAAAAACTGTTTTTT.

The chain uses TRBV18 and TRBJ2-5, with TRBD2 identical over 11 bases. The CDR3 is 14 residues long. The J segment lost 5 bases and the V segment lost 2 bases, leaving 1 base of the junction unmatched. CDR1 and CDR2 from the germline V gene are KGHSH and LQKENI. CDR3 nucleotide sequence: TGTGCCAGCTCACCAGGGACTAGCGGCGAGACCCAGTACTTC. Its protein product is CASSPGTSGETQYF.

This rearrangement joins TRBV4-3 to TRBJ2-1; possible D gene TRBD1, 6 bases. The V gene's germline CDR1 is LGHNA and CDR2 YSLEER. The germline V and J ends were trimmed by 0 bases and 6 bases, with 18 bases remaining between them. The CDR3 extends over 17 amino acids. CDR3 bases: TGCGCCAGCAGCCAAGAGCCTGGGCCCTTCAGGGGCAATGAGCAGTTCTTC. Translated, it gives CASSQEPGPFRGNEQFF.

In nucleotides, the CDR3 is TGCGCCAGCAGCCAAGTGGAGGATCAGCCCCAGCATTTT. Translated, it gives CASSQVEDQPQHF. This sequence joins TRBV4-1 and TRBJ1-5; D remains ambiguous. Germline loops: CDR1 MGHRA, CDR2 YSYEKL. V was shortened by 1 base and J by 5 bases, with 6 bases between the two germline ends. The CDR3 is made up of 13 amino acids.

This chain's CDR3 is CASSGIAGAHFYEQYF. The CDR3 DNA sequence: TGTGCCAGCAGTGGGATAGCGGGGGCACACTTCTACGAGCAGTACTTC. The chain carries TRBV2 and TRBJ2-7; 9 positions match TRBD2. The CDR3 spans 16 residues. The germline CDR1 and CDR2 sequences are SNHLY and FYNNEI. Unmatched junction bases numbered 10, after V lost 4 bases and J lost 3 bases.

This clone was recorded a few times. This rearrangement joins TRBV30 to TRBJ1-5, with 7 bases aligning to TRBD1. The CDR3 totals 15 residues. Germline V CDR1 and CDR2: GTSNPN, SVGIG (reference sequence). After removal of 3 bases from V and 4 bases from J, the junction contained 9 bases not matched to a gene. The CDR3 nucleotides read TGTGCCTGGAGCGGCCGGGACAGCAGGAATCAGCCCCAGCATTTT. This translates into CAWSGRDSRNQPQHF.

This clone was counted only a few times. The chain uses TRBV29-1 and TRBJ1-5; D not certain. Germline CDR1 SQVTM, CDR2 ANQGSEA. The CDR3 is 16 residues long. The V gene lost 8 bases and the J gene lost 5 bases, with 25 bases spanning the gap. The CDR3 nucleotides are TGCAGCCCCGCGGGTGCCTTCGCGGGGTCGGATCAGCCCCAGCATTTT. Translating it yields CSPAGAFAGSDQPQHF.

DNA for the CDR3: TGTGCCAGCAGCTTAGTATCCTACAATGAGCAGTTCTTC. Protein product: CASSLVSYNEQFF. The J gene is TRBJ2-1, the V gene TRBV7-3; D uncertain. Deletions cut 2 bases from V and 1 base from J, with 3 bases between. The germline CDR1 and CDR2 sequences are SGHTA and FQGTGA. The CDR3 length is 13 residues. The entire variable domain, with the rest obtained from reference TRBV7-3 and TRBJ2-1, is as follows: GAGVSQTPSNKVTEKGKYVELRCDPISGHTALYWYRQSLGQGPEFLIYFQGTGAADDSGLPNDRFFAVRPEGSVSTLKIQRTERGDSAVYLCASSLVSYNEQFFGPGTRLTVL.

The V and J genes are TRBV15 and TRBJ1-5, with D possibly TRBD1 on 6 matching bases. Germline CDR1 and CDR2: LNHNV and YYDKDF (reference sequence). Trimming left V 1 base short and J 4 bases short, with 8 bases between. CDR3 length equals 14 residues. As DNA, the CDR3 is TGTGCCACCAGCAGAGGACAGGAAAATCAGCCCCAGCATTTT. Amino acids: CATSRGQENQPQHF.

V and J are TRBV6-6 and TRBJ1-4; D is unclear. The V end lost 5 bases, the J end lost 7 bases, and 14 bases lay between the germline ends. This CDR3 contains 14 residues. Germline V CDR1 and CDR2: MNHNY, SVGAGI (reference sequence). The CDR3 region is CASSTRTGGEKLFF. The CDR3 DNA reads TGTGCCAGCAGTACCCGGACGGGAGGTGAAAAACTGTTTTTT.

The chain uses TRBV4-3 and TRBJ2-4, with TRBD2 identical over 8 bases. The V and J ends lost 2 bases and 0 bases, in that order; junction bases with no gene match: 9. The CDR3 runs to 18 residues. Germline-derived CDR1 and CDR2 are LGHNA and YSLEER. The CDR3 reads CASSQHQLAELAKNIQYF. CDR3 DNA sequence: TGCGCCAGCAGCCAACACCAACTAGCGGAGCTAGCCAAAAACATTCAGTACTTC.

The gene calls are TRBV4-3 and TRBJ1-2; 7 positions match TRBD1. Looked up from germline, CDR1 is LGHNA and CDR2 is YSLEER. J gave up 8 bases and V 1 base, and 7 bases lay outside the gene matches. The CDR3 runs 14 residues. The CDR3 nucleotides are TGCGCCAGCAGCCAAGTTTTCGGGACAGAAGGCTACACCTTC. The encoded protein is CASSQVFGTEGYTF.

J is TRBJ2-3 and V is TRBV30; 8 bases match TRBD1. Germline V lookup: CDR1 GTSNPN, CDR2 SVGIG (reference sequence). This CDR3 has 15 residues. J was trimmed by 4 bases and V by 1 base; bases with no gene match: 7. The CDR3 reads CAWSGGQAIPDTQYF. CDR3 sequence (DNA): TGTGCCTGGAGTGGGGGACAGGCAATCCCAGATACGCAGTATTTT.

V gene TRBV5-4 combines with J gene TRBJ1-2, with 11 positions matching TRBD1. Germline assignment: CDR1 SGHNT and CDR2 YYREEE (reference sequence). Trimming cost V 2 bases and J 7 bases; bases outside gene matches: 4. The CDR3 is made up of 14 amino acids. The CDR3 DNA follows: TGTGCCAGCAGCTTAGGACAGGGGGCCCTTGGCTACACCTTC. As protein: CASSLGQGALGYTF. The variable domain in full, completed from reference TRBV5-4 and TRBJ1-2, reads ETGVTQSPTHLIKTRGQQVTLRCSSQSGHNTVSWYQQALGQGPQFIFQYYREEENGRGNFPPRFSGLQFPNYSSELNVNALELDDSALYLCASSLGQGALGYTFGSGTRLTVV.

V gene TRBV29-1 combines with J gene TRBJ1-3; the D gene is possibly TRBD1 (6 bases). The CDR3 has 15 residues. V dropped 4 bases and J dropped 0 bases, with 13 bases sitting between them. CDR1 is SQVTM, CDR2 ANQGSEA, per germline. In DNA, the CDR3 is TGCAGCGTTGCACGGGACACCGACTCTGGAAACACCATATATTTT. Amino acid sequence: CSVARDTDSGNTIYF.

The V call is TRBV6-5, the J call TRBJ1-5, with D unclear. Trimming stripped 0 bases from V and 4 bases from J, with 4 bases between. Germline CDR1 and CDR2: MNHEY and SVGAGI. The CDR3 consists of 13 residues. Here the CDR3 DNA reads TGTGCCAGCAGTTACTCACTTAATCAGCCCCAGCATTTT. As protein: CASSYSLNQPQHF.

The chain uses TRBV19 and TRBJ2-2; 7 bases match TRBD1. Germline CDR1 and CDR2: LNHDA and SQIVND (reference sequence). The CDR3 is 15 residues long. V was clipped by 6 bases and J by 5 bases; unmatched bases: 9. The CDR3 DNA sequence: TGTGCCAGTAGGCTACTGGGACAGACGACCGGGGAGCTGTTTTTT. It yields the protein CASRLLGQTTGELFF.

V gene TRBV6-6 combines with J gene TRBJ1-5, with D hard to call. V was shortened by 2 bases and J by 9 bases, with 14 bases between the two germline ends. Germline V gene data show CDR1 as MNHNY and CDR2 as SVGAGI (reference sequence). This CDR3 contains 14 residues. The CDR3 region is CASSYRVAGMPQHF. The CDR3 bases are TGTGCCAGCAGTTACAGGGTTGCGGGGATGCCCCAGCATTTT.

CDR3 DNA: TGTGCCAGCAGTGGATCGACAGGGGATAGCTACGAGCAGTACTTC. Encoded protein: CASSGSTGDSYEQYF. The rearrangement links TRBV2 to TRBJ2-7, with TRBD1 matching 8 bases. CDR1 and CDR2 from the germline V gene are SNHLY and FYNNEI. Trimming removed 4 bases from V and 3 bases from J; junction bases left unmatched: 8. This CDR3 contains 15 residues.

The genes are TRBV29-1 and TRBJ1-1; D perhaps matches TRBD1 (6 bases). Trimming shortened V by 6 bases and J by 5 bases, and 10 bases separated the two germline ends. The V gene's germline CDR1 is SQVTM and CDR2 ANQGSEA. The CDR3 runs 11 residues. The CDR3 region has the DNA TGCAGCGTACAGGGCGTAACTGAAGCTTTCTTT. Translation gives CSVQGVTEAFF.

The V gene is TRBV7-2, the J gene TRBJ2-7; maybe TRBD2 (6 bases). This CDR3 contains 13 residues. V lost 5 bases and J 7 bases, leaving 15 bases between the germline ends. Germline V gives CDR1 SGHTA, CDR2 FQGNSA. Here the CDR3 reads CASSVMGLREQYF. DNA of the CDR3: TGTGCCAGCAGCGTAATGGGACTCAGAGAGCAGTACTTC.

The V gene is TRBV28, the J gene TRBJ2-3, with D hard to call. This CDR3 contains 13 residues. V lost 2 bases to trimming and J lost 3 bases, with 6 bases between them. Germline V gene data show CDR1 as MDHEN and CDR2 as SYDVKM. Here the CDR3 reads CASSLGATDTQYF. The CDR3 nucleotides read TGTGCCAGCAGTTTAGGAGCTACAGATACGCAGTATTTT. Full variable domain (rest looked up from reference TRBV28 and TRBJ2-3): DVKVTQSSRYLVKRTGEKVFLECVQDMDHENMFWYRQDPGLGLRLIYFSYDVKMKEKGDIPEGYSVSREKKERFSLILESASTNQTSMYLCASSLGATDTQYFGPGTRLTVL.